What follows describes a single T cell receptor (beta chain). This specimen comes from a study of blood T cell repertoires in COVID-19. TCRdb keeps only in-frame clones here, not all; method: immunoSEQ multiplex PCR. The data show 150,000 to 200,000 clones, about four fifths seen once. The V and J ends lost 0 bases and 6 bases respectively, with 20 bases between them. In germline, CDR1 is MGHRA, CDR2 YSYEKL. The CDR3 is 17 residues long. The chain carries TRBV4-1 and TRBJ1-2; D perhaps matches TRBD1 (5 bases). This clonotype was sampled from a woman in her 30s who had been exposed to COVID-19. Sequencing was carried out using PBMCs or T cells enriched from blood (not recorded which). The CDR3 protein is CASSQETGRVLRDGYTF. For the CDR3, the DNA is TGCGCCAGCAGCCAAGAAACCGGCAGGGTACTTCGCGATGGCTACACCTTC.